The present T cell receptor beta chain was sequenced within a study of T cell repertoires in cytomegalovirus infection (dated by TCRdb to about 2019). Some background on the complete study: The HLA type of each donor mattered for the analysis, because public TCR beta signatures pointed to carriage of CMV infection along with the matching HLA type. Study-wide conclusions, independent of this receptor: The ex vivo response was dominated by HLA-C-restricted CMV-specific TCR beta clonotypes, and the single most frequent clonotype in two of eight donors was supplied by these HLA-C-restricted clonotypes. In both this cohort and an independent roughly 360-donor cohort, the cumulative frequency of public TCR beta family members distinguished carriers of CMV infection plus the relevant HLA type.

This clonotype was picked up many times. The antigen it recognizes is unknown. Within one base of it there is no much larger clone, and no base qualities were kept. Instrument on record: Illumina HiSeq 1500. In TCRdb, the public reads were trimmed at Q25 with fastp and aligned with MiXCR, with productive beta chains retained. Entries are consolidated by CDR3 protein sequence, retaining the most common genes and DNA. A total of roughly 250,000 distinct CDR3 sequences appear in this sample, approximately 22% of them only once. Around a sixth of the sample rests with the top ten. Input material: CD8+ T cells from PBMCs. The TCR originated in a human donor in good health (CMV status not recorded). Some clones in this sample may be carry-over from other donors' samples.

The DNA sequence reads TGTGCCAGCAGTCCTCAGGGCCACAGCCTGATTTCTAACTATGGCTACACCTTC. It codes for CASSPQGHSLISNYGYTF. The chain joins TRBV27 to TRBJ1-2; the D gene is perhaps TRBD1, from 5 matching bases. V is reduced by 5 bases and J by 0 bases, leaving a spacing of 22 bases between them. Counted from cysteine to phenylalanine, this CDR3 has 18 amino acids. Only the CDR3 DNA stays, 54 bases, in frame from base 1. Sequences MNHEY (CDR1) and SMNVEV (CDR2) are obtained from the germline V gene (reference sequence).